These T cell receptor beta chains were read from a single sample in a study of CD8 T cells in Susac syndrome. TCRdb passed the immunoSEQ multiplex PCR reads through MiXCR, listing each CDR3 protein once. The sample has 75,000 to 80,000 distinct CDR3 sequences, roughly 94% seen once. The source material was CD8+ T cells from PBMCs. The receptor set was obtained from a human donor with Susac syndrome. Both conserved end residues are part of each CDR3. A D gene is named only where the DNA matches it firmly. Some rows mark clone size as missing; the rest say once, few, many or name a class of expanded clone.

V	J	D	length	size	DNA	CDR3
TRBV12-3/TRBV12-4	TRBJ1-2	-	15	once	TGTGCCAGCAGGTATTCCGGGGGCGCTGGCTATGGCTACACCTTC	CASRYSGGAGYGYTF
TRBV4-1	TRBJ1-5	-	16	-	TGCGCCAGCAGCCAAGAACACAAATATAGCAATCAGCCCCAGCATTTT	CASSQEHKYSNQPQHF
TRBV11-2	TRBJ1-1	TRBD1	14	-	TGTGCCAGCAGCGGTTGGGACAGGGAGACTGAAGCTTTCTTT	CASSGWDRETEAFF
TRBV6-2/TRBV6-3	TRBJ1-1	-	13	-	TGTGCCAGCAGTTGGACAAGGAACACTGAAGCTTTCTTT	CASSWTRNTEAFF
TRBV14	TRBJ1-2	TRBD1	13	-	TGTGCCAGCAGCCATACAGGGGGAGGTGGCTACACCTTC	CASSHTGGGGYTF
TRBV27	TRBJ2-5	-	16	once	TGTGCCAGCAGTTCACCCCGGGCAGGGATATGGGAGACCCAGTACTTC	CASSSPRAGIWETQYF
TRBV20-1	TRBJ1-1	-	13	-	TGCAGTGCTAGGCCCAGGGCAAAGACTGAAGCTTTCTTT	CSARPRAKTEAFF
TRBV28	TRBJ1-2	-	13	-	TGTGCCAGCAGTCCGACGGTAGTCTATGGCTACACCTTC	CASSPTVVYGYTF
TRBV12-3/TRBV12-4	TRBJ2-1	TRBD2	11	-	TGTGCCAGCAGTTTCGGGGGGGGCCGGGTCTTC	CASSFGGGRVF
TRBV14	TRBJ1-1	-	15	-	TGTGCCAGCAGCCAAGATACCCACAGGGCCGCTGAAGCTTTCTTT	CASSQDTHRAAEAFF
TRBV27	TRBJ2-7	-	14	-	TGTGCCAGCAGTTTATCCGCCGGGGGCGACGAGCAGTACTTC	CASSLSAGGDEQYF
TRBV7-8	TRBJ1-1	TRBD1	15	-	TGTGCCAGCAGCTTAGGACGACAGGGCGTCACTGAAGCTTTCTTT	CASSLGRQGVTEAFF
TRBV27	TRBJ2-3	TRBD2	17	-	TGTGCCAGCAGTTTATGGCCTAGCGGGGGGAGCACAGATACGCAGTATTTT	CASSLWPSGGSTDTQYF
TRBV4-3	TRBJ2-3	TRBD1	16	-	TGCGCCAGCAGCCATTCAGGACAGGGAGCTTCAGATACGCAGTATTTT	CASSHSGQGASDTQYF
TRBV9	TRBJ2-7	-	13	-	TGTGCCAGCAGCCCCCCGGCCAGGTACGAGCAGTACTTC	CASSPPARYEQYF
TRBV11-3	TRBJ2-1	-	12	-	TGTACCAGCAGCGGCTGGGGCAATGAGCAGTTCTTC	CTSSGWGNEQFF
TRBV29-1	TRBJ2-5	TRBD2	13	-	TGCAGCGTTGGTGGGCGGGGGCAAGAGACCCAGTACTTC	CSVGGRGQETQYF
TRBV12-3/TRBV12-4	TRBJ2-5	TRBD2	16	-	TGTGCCAGCAGTTTCCAACTAGCGGGGGGCCAAGAGACCCAGTACTTC	CASSFQLAGGQETQYF
TRBV7-9	TRBJ2-7	TRBD1	15	-	TGTGCCAGCAGCCAACAGACAGGGGCCCTCTACGAGCAGTACTTC	CASSQQTGALYEQYF
TRBV12-3/TRBV12-4	TRBJ1-1	-	12	once	TGTGCCAGCAGTTTAGGGGCACCCGAAGCTTTCTTT	CASSLGAPEAFF
TRBV28	TRBJ2-1	-	15	-	TGTGCCAGCTATTTCAGAAGGAGTTCCTACAATGAGCAGTTCTTC	CASYFRRSSYNEQFF
TRBV6-6	TRBJ2-5	-	15	-	TGTGCCAGCAGTCCAGCCGATGGAGTTGAAGAGACCCAGTACTTC	CASSPADGVEETQYF